This entry lists 25 T cell receptor beta chains sequenced from one sample in a study of beta chain features in type 1 diabetes. Of the isolated RNA, all was reverse transcribed, and so the sequenced material was expressed TCRB transcripts. Using immunoSEQ multiplex PCR, the repertoire was profiled, and TCRdb retains in-frame clones only, with some absent. In the table there are 400,000 to 600,000 clones, 30% of which are singletons. Sequenced: naive CD4+ T cells from blood. The receptors derive from a man between 18 and 35 years old in good health.

The V call is TRBV5-1, the J call TRBJ2-3, with 8 bases identical to TRBD2. Germline CDR1 SGHRS, CDR2 YFSETQ. Losses at the gene ends were 0 bases for V and 6 bases for J; bases not matched to a gene: 3. This CDR3 has 14 residues. CDR3 protein: CASSLGAGGDTQYF. The CDR3 bases are TGCGCCAGCAGCTTGGGGGCGGGAGGCGATACGCAGTATTTT.

The chain joins TRBV7-9 to TRBJ2-5; D remains ambiguous. The CDR3 has 14 amino acids. Between the trimmed V and J ends, which lost 3 bases and 1 base, there was a span of 9 bases. Germline V gene sequence: CDR1 SEHNR, CDR2 FQNEAQ (reference sequence). The CDR3 protein is CASSFSWGQETQYF. The CDR3 DNA is TGTGCCAGCAGCTTTTCCTGGGGCCAAGAGACCCAGTACTTC.

The chain recombines TRBV5-4 with TRBJ2-1, with 11 bases identical to TRBD2. Germline CDR1 SGHNT, CDR2 YYREEE (reference sequence). The CDR3 spans 15 residues. J was trimmed by 6 bases and V by 5 bases; bases with no gene match: 7. CDR3 loop: CASRGTSGPPNEQFF. The CDR3 region has the DNA TGTGCCAGCAGGGGGACTAGCGGTCCGCCCAATGAGCAGTTCTTC.

This clone showed up just a few times. This chain links TRBV5-1 with TRBJ2-3; maybe TRBD1 (5 bases). V was clipped by 4 bases and J by 5 bases, with 11 bases between them. The length of the CDR3 is 13 residues. Germline assignment: CDR1 SGHRS and CDR2 YFSETQ. The CDR3 sequence: CASSLGEGDTQYF. In DNA form, the CDR3 reads TGCGCCAGCAGCCTAGGGGAAGGAGATACGCAGTATTTT.

The sample holds a few counts of this clone. At the DNA level, this CDR3 is encoded by other sequences in the same sample as well. The chain recombines TRBV9 with TRBJ2-1, with a possible D match to TRBD2 (5 bases). The germline V gene has CDR1 SGDLS and CDR2 YYNGEE. With 0 bases removed from V and 3 bases from J, the gap between germline ends came to 10 bases. The CDR3 contains 15 residues. CDR3 in DNA: TGTGCCAGCAGCGTAGGAGGTAGCGTCTACAATGAGCAGTTCTTC. Protein: CASSVGGSVYNEQFF. Complete variable domain (other parts from reference TRBV9 and TRBJ2-1): DSGVTQTPKHLITATGQRVTLRCSPRSGDLSVYWYQQSLDQGLQFLIQYYNGEERAKGNILERFSAQQFPDLHSELNLSSLELGDSALYFCASSVGGSVYNEQFFGPGTRLTVL.

The V gene is TRBV7-2, the J gene TRBJ2-7; no definite D call. The CDR3 has 14 residues. Germline CDR1 is SGHTA and CDR2 is FQGNSA. Trimming cost V 2 bases and J 0 bases, with 8 bases left between them. The CDR3 coding sequence is TGTGCCAGCAGCTTATATCTGGACTCCTACGAGCAGTACTTC. Translated: CASSLYLDSYEQYF. The full variable domain, its missing parts supplied by reference TRBV7-2 and TRBJ2-7, is GAGVSQSPSNKVTEKGKDVELRCDPISGHTALYWYRQSLGQGLEFLIYFQGNSAPDKSGLPSDRFSAERTGGSVSTLTIQRTQQEDSAVYLCASSLYLDSYEQYFGPGTRLTVT.

A few counts support this clone. The chain carries TRBV9 and TRBJ2-5; 12 positions match TRBD2. With 4 bases clipped from V and 5 bases from J, the junction kept 9 bases outside the gene matches. The CDR3 spans 16 residues. Germline V gene data show CDR1 as SGDLS and CDR2 as YYNGEE. CDR3 residues: CASSPQTSGSTETQYF. CDR3 bases: TGTGCCAGCAGCCCCCAGACTAGCGGGAGTACCGAGACCCAGTACTTC.

The table lists this clone with a few counts. CDR3 amino acids: CAMGGNQPQHF. CDR3 in DNA: TGTGCCATGGGAGGCAATCAGCCCCAGCATTTT. The chain carries TRBV30 and TRBJ1-5; D remains unclear. V lost 8 bases to trimming and J lost 2 bases, with 7 bases between them. This CDR3 contains 11 residues. Germline lookup yields CDR1 GTSNPN and CDR2 SVGIG (reference sequence).

Comments on this clone: This CDR3 is also generated by other DNA sequences in the sample. V usage is TRBV13 and J usage is TRBJ2-1, with D unclear. CDR1 PRHDT and CDR2 FYEKMQ come from the germline V gene (reference sequence). The length of the CDR3 is 18 residues. V lost 5 bases to trimming and J lost 7 bases, with 27 bases between them. The CDR3: CASSPPPSEAWVDNEQFF. CDR3 DNA: TGTGCCAGCAGCCCACCACCCAGCGAGGCGTGGGTCGATAATGAGCAGTTCTTC.

The chain links TRBV25-1 to TRBJ2-5; 8 bases align to TRBD2. The V segment lost 3 bases and the J segment 5 bases; nucleotides outside the gene matches: 5. Germline values: CDR1 MGHDK, CDR2 SYGVNS. The CDR3 is 14 amino acids. The CDR3 loop reads CASSEAGRGETQYF. The CDR3 DNA reads TGTGCCAGCAGTGAGGCCGGGAGGGGTGAGACCCAGTACTTC.

This chain links TRBV29-1 with TRBJ2-7; maybe TRBD1 (6 bases). The CDR3 runs to 13 residues. Trimming cost V 4 bases and J 3 bases, with 13 bases left between them. Germline V gene data show CDR1 as SQVTM and CDR2 as ANQGSEA. CDR3 in DNA: TGCAGCGTTGTGGGGCAGGGGATCTACGAGCAGTACTTC. Encoded protein: CSVVGQGIYEQYF.

This clone was recorded only once. V usage is TRBV18 and J usage is TRBJ2-7; D not resolved. V lost 7 bases and J 4 bases, leaving 5 bases between the germline ends. The CDR3 is 10 residues long. The germline CDR1 and CDR2 sequences are KGHSH and LQKENI. The CDR3 here is CASFPYEQYF. The CDR3 DNA is TGTGCCAGCTTCCCTTACGAGCAGTACTTC.

This sequence joins TRBV29-1 and TRBJ2-2; 10 nucleotides align to TRBD1. Germline CDR1 and CDR2: SQVTM and ANQGSEA. The CDR3 has 14 amino acids. V trimming: 5 bases; J trimming: 7 bases; junction bases outside the gene matches: 7. This CDR3 reads CSVRRDRGNGELFF. CDR3 DNA: TGCAGCGTTCGGAGGGACAGGGGAAACGGGGAGCTGTTTTTT.

The chain joins TRBV29-1 to TRBJ2-5, with 7 bases fitting TRBD1. The V segment lost 5 bases and the J segment 4 bases; nucleotides outside the gene matches: 10. Germline V gene sequence: CDR1 SQVTM, CDR2 ANQGSEA. This CDR3 contains 14 residues. In nucleotides, the CDR3 is TGCAGCGTTCTAGGGACAGAGGGATTAGAGACCCAGTACTTC. Amino acid sequence: CSVLGTEGLETQYF.

The chain employs TRBV25-1 and TRBJ2-1; 11 nucleotides agree with TRBD2. CDR3 length: 16 residues. Trimming cost V 5 bases and J 6 bases; bases outside gene matches: 9. Germline lookup yields CDR1 MGHDK and CDR2 SYGVNS. The CDR3 region is CASSSRLAGSSNEQFF. Written as DNA, the CDR3 is TGTGCCAGCAGTTCCCGACTAGCGGGATCGAGCAATGAGCAGTTCTTC.

The V call is TRBV5-6, the J call TRBJ1-1, with D possibly being TRBD1 (5 bases). This CDR3 spans 14 amino acids. Germline V CDR1 and CDR2: SGHDT, YYEEEE. Trimming stripped 4 bases from V and 7 bases from J, with 17 bases between. CDR3 loop: CASSGIEGRNEAFF. CDR3 bases: TGTGCCAGCAGCGGGATAGAGGGACGGAATGAAGCTTTCTTT. Based on the CDR3 plus reference TRBV5-6 and TRBJ1-1, the full variable domain is DAGVTQSPTHLIKTRGQQVTLRCSPKSGHDTVSWYQQALGQGPQFIFQYYEEEERQRGNFPDRFSGHQFPNYSSELNVNALLLGDSALYLCASSGIEGRNEAFFGQGTRLTVV.

The CDR3 is CASSFTWDTQYF. The CDR3 DNA follows: TGCGCCAGCAGTTTCACCTGGGATACGCAGTATTTT. This sequence joins TRBV5-1 and TRBJ2-3; D is uncertain. Germline V gene lookup returns CDR1 SGHRS and CDR2 YFSETQ. The length of the CDR3 is 12 residues. Trimming removed 5 bases at V and 6 bases at J, with 10 bases between.

This clone was seen a few times. The V and J genes are TRBV7-9 and TRBJ2-3; 9 nucleotides match TRBD2. With V trimmed by 3 bases and J by 1 base, 11 bases remained unmatched. Germline CDR1 is SEHNR and CDR2 is FQNEAQ (reference sequence). CDR3 size: 18 residues. The CDR3 region has the DNA TGTGCCAGCAGCTTCCCTAGCGGGACTGTTCTAGGCACAGATACGCAGTATTTT. Protein sequence: CASSFPSGTVLGTDTQYF.

This clone came up a few times. The genes are TRBV27 and TRBJ2-5; TRBD2 aligns across 13 bases. Unmatched junction bases numbered 3, after V lost 2 bases and J lost 0 bases. This CDR3 is built from 17 residues. CDR1 and CDR2 (germline): MNHEY, SMNVEV (reference sequence). CDR3 sequence (DNA): TGTGCCAGCAGTTTAAGAGGACTAGCGGGGGACCAAGAGACCCAGTACTTC. It specifies CASSLRGLAGDQETQYF.

This clone was counted between two and nine times. CDR3 sequence (DNA): TGTGCCAGCAGTTCGGGACTCAGCACAGATACGCAGTATTTT. It is translated as CASSSGLSTDTQYF. This chain uses TRBV6-5 with TRBJ2-3, with a possible D match to TRBD2 (6 bases). The germline V gene encodes CDR1 MNHEY and CDR2 SVGAGI. Trimming took 4 bases from V and 0 from J, leaving 8 bases between them. CDR3 length equals 14 residues.

The J gene is TRBJ1-5, the V gene TRBV5-1, with a possible D match to TRBD1 (6 bases). Germline V gives CDR1 SGHRS, CDR2 YFSETQ. Trimming cost V 2 bases and J 6 bases, with 12 bases left between them. This CDR3 comprises 14 residues. The CDR3 here is CASSFTGQGQPQHF. As DNA, the CDR3 is TGCGCCAGCAGCTTTACAGGGCAGGGTCAGCCCCAGCATTTT.

Notes on this clone: The same CDR3 is also encoded by other DNA sequences in this sample. This rearrangement joins TRBV19 to TRBJ1-1; tentatively, D is TRBD1 (5 bases). This CDR3 comprises 13 residues. V lost 3 bases and J 4 bases, leaving 9 bases between the germline ends. The germline gives CDR1 LNHDA, CDR2 SQIVND (reference sequence). The DNA of the CDR3 is TGTGCCAGTAGTATCGGGGGAGGCACTGAAGCTTTCTTT. Translating it yields CASSIGGGTEAFF.

This clone was picked up a small number of times. The chain carries TRBV25-1 and TRBJ2-1, with 7 bases matching TRBD1. Germline V CDR1 and CDR2: MGHDK, SYGVNS. The CDR3 totals 15 residues. Trimming took 1 base from V and 9 from J; bases not matched to a gene: 9. CDR3 nucleotide sequence: TGTGCCAGCAGTGAATCGAGGGGGCGACAGATTGAGCAGTTCTTC. This encodes CASSESRGRQIEQFF. The entire variable domain, with the rest obtained from reference TRBV25-1 and TRBJ2-1, is as follows: EADIYQTPRYLVIGTGKKITLECSQTMGHDKMYWYQQDPGMELHLIHYSYGVNSTEKGDLSSESTVSRIRTEHFPLTLESARPSHTSQYLCASSESRGRQIEQFFGPGTRLTVL.

This clone has just a few counts. The rearrangement links TRBV30 to TRBJ1-4; 8 bases match TRBD1. Trimming cost V 0 bases and J 6 bases; bases outside gene matches: 9. The germline CDR1 and CDR2 sequences are GTSNPN and SVGIG (reference sequence). The CDR3 is made up of 16 amino acids. CDR3 in amino acids: CAWSVLSGQGDEKLFF. The DNA of the CDR3 is TGTGCCTGGAGTGTACTATCCGGACAGGGTGATGAAAAACTGTTTTTT.

The V gene is TRBV25-1, the J gene TRBJ1-2, with 7 bases identical to TRBD1. Trimming removed 6 bases from V and 4 bases from J; junction bases left unmatched: 5. CDR3 length equals 13 residues. Germline V gene lookup returns CDR1 MGHDK and CDR2 SYGVNS. The CDR3 region is CASSLTGVYGYTF. In nucleotides, the CDR3 is TGTGCCAGCAGCCTAACAGGGGTCTATGGCTACACCTTC.